This T cell receptor beta chain was found in a study of CD8+ T cells in alopecia areata. About the study: The duration of tofacitinib was 6 to 18 months, with 6 months off drug afterward. Study-level points and caveats: Normal scalp showed lower clonality than lesional scalp, especially alopecia totalis/universalis. Scalp samples also contribute reads from the resident alphabeta T cells found in normal skin.

Sequencing used cDNA as its template, made by extracting RNA and reverse transcribing it. The protocol was immunoSEQ multiplex PCR, while the TCRdb copy is restricted to in-frame clones and leaves out a portion. This table has around 140,000 clones, around 60% appearing once. This CDR3 contains 16 residues. Germline V CDR1 and CDR2: SGDLS, YYNGEE. Points on this clone: What it recognizes is unknown.

The chain joins TRBV9 to TRBJ2-5; D is perhaps TRBD1 (5 bases). The J call may be mistaken, given a closer DNA end match to TRBJ2-7. The sample consisted of CD4+ T cells sorted from blood, taken at week 0. This TCR derives from a human donor with alopecia areata. The CDR3 nucleotides are TGTGCCAGCAGCCCGAGCATTGGGGCCCTTCGAGACGAGCAGTACTTC. Translated, it gives CASSPSIGALRDEQYF.